This T cell receptor beta chain derives from a study of neurological immune-mediated disorders. Findings and caveats of the study: None of the CDR3 amino acid sequences found in expanded clones was shared across subjects. This suggests that the TCR-beta repertoires were private in all groups. The most TCR clonal expansion was seen in HTLV-1-associated myelopathy, and the least was seen in multiple sclerosis, which fell below healthy controls.

The table lists this clonotype with many counts. Its cognate antigen is unknown. The method for making cDNA was 5'RACE, and it used 10-nucleotide random UMIs. TCRdb reprocessed the 5' RACE reads with MiXCR, giving one entry per CDR3 protein. The sample lists 25,000 to 35,000 distinct CDR3 sequences, 13% occurring once. Time point noted: technical triplicate 2. Use was made of under 1.1 million CD4+ or CD8+ T cells in sorted libraries. The CDR3 covers 14 residues. The germline V gene has CDR1 SGHVS and CDR2 FQNEAQ. Trimming pared 3 bases from V and 5 bases from J, leaving 13 bases between. Sample: CD4+ T cells from blood. The rearrangement uses TRBV7-8 and TRBJ1-1; D may be TRBD1 (6 bases). The TCR originated in a female donor with HTLV-1-associated myelopathy (HAM/TSP). Here the CDR3 reads CASSFGGSLTEAFF. CDR3 in DNA: TGTGCCAGCAGCTTTGGGGGCAGTTTGACTGAAGCTTTCTTT. Using reference TRBV7-8 and TRBJ1-1 for the parts outside the CDR3, the full variable domain is GAGVSQSPRYKVAKRGQDVALRCDPISGHVSLFWYQQALGQGPEFLTYFQNEAQLDKSGLPSDRFFAERPEGSVSTLKIQRTQQEDSAVYLCASSFGGSLTEAFFGQGTRLTVV.